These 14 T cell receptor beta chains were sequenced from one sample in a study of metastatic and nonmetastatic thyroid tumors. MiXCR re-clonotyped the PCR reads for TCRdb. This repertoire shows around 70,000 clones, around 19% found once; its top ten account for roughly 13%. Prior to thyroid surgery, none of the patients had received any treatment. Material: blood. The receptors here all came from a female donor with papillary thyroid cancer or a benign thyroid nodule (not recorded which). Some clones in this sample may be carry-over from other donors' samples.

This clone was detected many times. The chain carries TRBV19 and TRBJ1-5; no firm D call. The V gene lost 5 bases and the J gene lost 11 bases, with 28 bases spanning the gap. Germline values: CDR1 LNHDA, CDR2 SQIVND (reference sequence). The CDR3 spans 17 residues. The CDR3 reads CASSPRGRVQPVGAQHF. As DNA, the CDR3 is TGTGCCAGTAGTCCCCGCGGACGGGTTCAACCAGTCGGGGCCCAGCATTTT.

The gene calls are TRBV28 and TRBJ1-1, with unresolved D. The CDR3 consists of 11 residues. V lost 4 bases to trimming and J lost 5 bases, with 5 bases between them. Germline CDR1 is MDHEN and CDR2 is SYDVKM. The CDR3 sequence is CASSYRTEAFF. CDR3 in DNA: TGTGCCAGCAGTTATAGGACTGAAGCTTTCTTT.

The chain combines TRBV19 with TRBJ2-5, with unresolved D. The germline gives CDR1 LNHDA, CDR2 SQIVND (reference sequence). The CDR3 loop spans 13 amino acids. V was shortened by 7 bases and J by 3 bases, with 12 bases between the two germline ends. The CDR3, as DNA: TGTGCCAGTACAGGAAGTACTAAAGAGACCCAGTACTTC. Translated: CASTGSTKETQYF. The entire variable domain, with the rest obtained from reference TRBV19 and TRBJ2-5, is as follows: DGGITQSPKYLFRKEGQNVTLSCEQNLNHDAMYWYRQDPGQGLRLIYYSQIVNDFQKGDIAEGYSVSREKKESFPLTVTSAQKNPTAFYLCASTGSTKETQYFGPGTRLLVL.

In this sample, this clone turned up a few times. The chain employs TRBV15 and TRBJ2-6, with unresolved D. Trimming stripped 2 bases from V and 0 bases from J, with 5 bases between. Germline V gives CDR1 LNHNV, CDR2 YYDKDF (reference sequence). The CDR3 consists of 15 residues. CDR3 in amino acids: CATSRPHSGANVLTF. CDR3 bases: TGTGCCACCAGCAGACCCCACTCTGGGGCCAACGTCCTGACTTTC.

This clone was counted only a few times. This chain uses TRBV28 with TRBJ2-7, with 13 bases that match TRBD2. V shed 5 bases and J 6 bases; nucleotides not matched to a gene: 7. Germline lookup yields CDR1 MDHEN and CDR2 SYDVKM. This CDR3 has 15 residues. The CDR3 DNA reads TGTGCCAGCAGTCCCCGACTAGCGGGAGGATTCGAGCAGTACTTC. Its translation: CASSPRLAGGFEQYF.

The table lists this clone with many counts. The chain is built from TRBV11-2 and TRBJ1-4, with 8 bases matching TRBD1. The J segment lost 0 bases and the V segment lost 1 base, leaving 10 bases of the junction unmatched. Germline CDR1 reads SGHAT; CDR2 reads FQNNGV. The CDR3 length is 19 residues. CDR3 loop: CASSLGKPGQEATNEKLFF. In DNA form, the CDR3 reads TGTGCCAGCAGCTTAGGAAAGCCGGGACAGGAAGCAACTAATGAAAAACTGTTTTTT.

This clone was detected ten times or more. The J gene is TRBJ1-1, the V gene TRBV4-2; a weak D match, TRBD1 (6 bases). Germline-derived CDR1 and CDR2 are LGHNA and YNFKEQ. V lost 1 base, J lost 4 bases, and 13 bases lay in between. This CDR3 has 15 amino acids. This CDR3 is CASSQGGGGVTEAFF. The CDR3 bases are TGTGCCAGCAGCCAAGGAGGGGGAGGGGTCACTGAAGCTTTCTTT.

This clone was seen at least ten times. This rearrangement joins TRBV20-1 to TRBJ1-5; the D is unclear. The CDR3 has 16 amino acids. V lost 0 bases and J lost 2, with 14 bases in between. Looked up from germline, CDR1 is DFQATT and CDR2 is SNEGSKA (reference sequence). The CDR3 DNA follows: TGCAGTGCTAGAGATCGGGGTCCGGCGGGCAATCAGCCCCAGCATTTT. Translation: CSARDRGPAGNQPQHF.

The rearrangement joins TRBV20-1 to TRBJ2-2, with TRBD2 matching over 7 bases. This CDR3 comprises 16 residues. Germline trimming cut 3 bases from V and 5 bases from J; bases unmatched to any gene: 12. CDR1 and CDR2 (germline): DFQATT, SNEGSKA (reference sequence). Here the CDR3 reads CSARRAGRVETGELFF. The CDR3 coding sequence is TGCAGTGCTAGGAGAGCGGGAAGGGTGGAAACCGGGGAGCTGTTTTTT.

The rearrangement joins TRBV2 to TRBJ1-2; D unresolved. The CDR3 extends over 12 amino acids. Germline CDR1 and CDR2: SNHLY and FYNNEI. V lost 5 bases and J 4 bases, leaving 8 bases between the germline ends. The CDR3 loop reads CASSPLGYGYTF. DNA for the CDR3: TGTGCCAGCAGTCCGTTGGGCTATGGCTACACCTTC.

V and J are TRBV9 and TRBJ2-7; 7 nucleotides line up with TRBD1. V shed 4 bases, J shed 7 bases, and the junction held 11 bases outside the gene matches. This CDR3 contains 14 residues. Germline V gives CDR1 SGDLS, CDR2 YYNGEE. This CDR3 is CASSPRTGALEQYF. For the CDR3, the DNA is TGTGCCAGCAGCCCCCGTACAGGGGCCTTGGAGCAGTACTTC.

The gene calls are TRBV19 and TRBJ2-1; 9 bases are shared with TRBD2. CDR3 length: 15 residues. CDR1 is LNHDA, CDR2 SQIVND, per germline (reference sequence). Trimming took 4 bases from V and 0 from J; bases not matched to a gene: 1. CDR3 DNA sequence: TGTGCCAGTAGTACTAGCGGGACCTCCTACAATGAGCAGTTCTTC. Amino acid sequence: CASSTSGTSYNEQFF.

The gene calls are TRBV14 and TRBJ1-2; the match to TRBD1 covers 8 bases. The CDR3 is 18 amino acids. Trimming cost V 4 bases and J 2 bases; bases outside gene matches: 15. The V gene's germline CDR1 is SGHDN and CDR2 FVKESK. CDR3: CASSLGQVLPSPNYGYTF. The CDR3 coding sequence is TGTGCCAGCAGCCTGGGACAGGTTTTACCTTCCCCCAACTATGGCTACACCTTC.

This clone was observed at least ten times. The CDR3 coding sequence is TGTGCCACCAGCAGAGATCTGGGGATCGAGACCCAGTACTTC. The encoded protein is CATSRDLGIETQYF. The rearrangement links TRBV15 to TRBJ2-5; D uncertain. The V end lost 0 bases, the J end lost 5 bases, and 10 bases lay between the germline ends. This CDR3 is 14 amino acids long. Germline V lookup: CDR1 LNHNV, CDR2 YYDKDF (reference sequence).